The 15 T cell receptor beta chains given below trace back to one sample, sequenced in a study of T cells in Graves' hyperthyroidism and ophthalmopathy. Researchers amplified the TCR beta CDR3 regions from RNA transcripts. When the TCR CDR3 underwent first-round RT-PCR, the HTBI primer set was used. TCRdb analysed the multiplex PCR reads with MiXCR anew, one entry per CDR3 protein. This sample has hundreds of thousands of distinct CDR3 sequences; 12% to 15% occur once, and the top ten carry about a tenth. The specimen sequenced was blood. These receptors were obtained from a woman in her late teens or twenties with Graves' hyperthyroidism.

This chain joins TRBV16 and TRBJ2-1; no clear D. The V and J ends lost 0 bases and 0 bases respectively, with 3 bases between them. This CDR3 region has 14 residues. The germline CDR1 and CDR2 sequences are KGHSY and FQNENV. The CDR3 nucleotides read TGTGCCAGCAGCCAATCCCTCTCCTACAATGAGCAGTTCTTC. Residues: CASSQSLSYNEQFF. Full variable domain (missing parts from reference TRBV16 and TRBJ2-1): GEEVAQTPKHLVRGEGQKAKLYCAPIKGHSYVFWYQQVLKNEFKFLISFQNENVFDETGMPKERFSAKCLPNSPCSLEIQATKLEDSAVYFCASSQSLSYNEQFFGPGTRLTVL.

This clonotype was seen at least ten times. The rearrangement joins TRBV11-2 to TRBJ2-3, with D maybe TRBD2 (5 bases). Looked up from germline, CDR1 is SGHAT and CDR2 is FQNNGV. The CDR3 contains 15 residues. Trimming removed 1 base at V and 5 bases at J, with 13 bases between. Written as DNA, the CDR3 is TGTGCCAGCAGCTTAGGCCTCGGGGAAAGAGATACGCAGTATTTT. It translates to CASSLGLGERDTQYF.

This clonotype appeared many times. The chain joins TRBV11-2 to TRBJ1-2; a weak D match, TRBD1 (6 bases). V was shortened by 11 bases and J by 4 bases, with 29 bases between the two germline ends. The germline V gene has CDR1 SGHAT and CDR2 FQNNGV. The CDR3 runs 17 residues. The CDR3 reads CALRTWAPGQGSYGYTF. In nucleotides, the CDR3 is TGTGCCCTCAGAACTTGGGCCCCGGGACAAGGATCCTATGGCTACACCTTC.

The V call is TRBV24-1, the J call TRBJ2-1; TRBD2 agrees at 13 bases. The junction had 18 bases not matched to a gene; V was cut back by 7 bases and J by 4 bases. CDR3 length: 20 residues. The germline gives CDR1 KGHDR, CDR2 SFDVKD. The CDR3 sequence is CATSDSGAGTSGIRYNEQFF. The DNA of the CDR3 is TGTGCCACCAGCGACTCGGGCGCCGGGACTAGCGGGATCAGATACAATGAGCAGTTCTTC.

This clonotype has a count of ten or more. The chain has TRBV20-1 and TRBJ2-1, with 10 bases identical to TRBD2. Trimming took 6 bases from V and 8 from J; bases not matched to a gene: 10. Germline lookup yields CDR1 DFQATT and CDR2 SNEGSKA (reference sequence). The CDR3 consists of 14 residues. CDR3 DNA sequence: TGCAGTGCAACCAGCGGGAGGGCCACTTATGAGCAGTTCTTC. Translated: CSATSGRATYEQFF.

There are many counts of this clonotype. The genes are TRBV29-1 and TRBJ2-5; no firm D call. The ends were cut back, 4 bases at V and 2 bases at J, with 8 bases in the middle. This CDR3 has 12 amino acids. CDR1 and CDR2 from the germline V gene are SQVTM and ANQGSEA. The CDR3 region has the DNA TGCAGCGTTGCCCCTTCGCAAGAGACCCAGTACTTC. Translation gives CSVAPSQETQYF.

The J gene is TRBJ2-1, the V gene TRBV12-3 or TRBV12-4; 11 bases map to TRBD2. The CDR3 consists of 14 residues. The V segment lost 7 bases and the J segment 9 bases; nucleotides outside the gene matches: 8. The CDR3 reads CASIALAGVGEQFF. CDR3 coding DNA: TGTGCCAGCATAGCACTAGCGGGAGTCGGTGAGCAGTTCTTC.

In this sample, this clonotype turned up a few times. This rearrangement joins TRBV20-1 to TRBJ2-5, with 8 bases that match TRBD2. V gave up 6 bases and J gave up 6 bases; unmatched junction bases: 12. Germline-derived CDR1 and CDR2 are DFQATT and SNEGSKA (reference sequence). The CDR3 extends over 14 amino acids. The CDR3 is CSAEGTRGLQTQYF. CDR3 sequence (DNA): TGCAGTGCGGAAGGGACTAGGGGCTTACAGACCCAGTACTTC.

Worth noting for this clonotype: A single base separates this from a much larger clone, so it may be a read error. J is TRBJ2-3 and V is TRBV7-2; TRBD2 matches 13 bases. Germline V gene data show CDR1 as SGHTA and CDR2 as FQGNSA. This CDR3 comprises 15 residues. The V and J ends lost 5 bases and 4 bases, in that order; junction bases with no gene match: 3. The CDR3 sequence: CASSPTSGRSDTQYF. The DNA of the CDR3 is TGTGCCAGCAGCCCGACTAGCGGGAGGTCAGATACGCAGTATTTT.

This clonotype was detected only a few times. The V call is TRBV24-1, the J call TRBJ2-5; weak D call: TRBD1 (5 bases). From germline, CDR1 is KGHDR and CDR2 SFDVKD. The CDR3 consists of 15 residues. V lost 4 bases and J lost 4, with 15 bases in between. CDR3 sequence reads: CATSDPTGWTETQYF. DNA of the CDR3: TGTGCCACCAGTGACCCCACAGGTTGGACAGAGACCCAGTACTTC.

This clonotype occurred many times. The rearrangement joins TRBV2 to TRBJ2-2; 9 bases match TRBD2. Germline loops: CDR1 SNHLY, CDR2 FYNNEI. V shed 6 bases and J 5 bases; nucleotides not matched to a gene: 7. The CDR3 is 15 residues long. The CDR3, as DNA: TGTGCCAGCAGCTGGACTAGCGCCATAACCGGGGAGCTGTTTTTT. This gives the protein CASSWTSAITGELFF.

The sample holds a few counts of this clonotype. V and J are TRBV29-1 and TRBJ2-3; D is possibly TRBD2 (5 bases). CDR3 size: 14 residues. The V and J ends lost 2 bases and 7 bases respectively, with 16 bases between them. Per germline, CDR1 SQVTM and CDR2 ANQGSEA. The CDR3 coding sequence is TGCAGCGTTGAAACGTTCCGGGAAATTAATACGCAGTATTTT. Protein product: CSVETFREINTQYF.

CDR3 in DNA: TGCAGTGCTAACAGGGATCCCATTTACTACGAGCAGTACTTC. Amino acid sequence: CSANRDPIYYEQYF. The chain uses TRBV20-1 and TRBJ2-7; D may be TRBD1 (6 bases). Trimming left V 4 bases short and J 3 bases short, with 16 bases between. Germline V gene sequence: CDR1 DFQATT, CDR2 SNEGSKA (reference sequence). The CDR3 extends over 14 amino acids.

This clonotype has a handful of counts. The gene calls are TRBV4-3 and TRBJ2-1; the D gene is possibly TRBD2 (6 bases). V gave up 3 bases and J gave up 10 bases, with 13 bases separating them. The germline V gene encodes CDR1 LGHNA and CDR2 YSLEER. The length of the CDR3 is 13 residues. CDR3 in amino acids: CASSHPRGGEQFF. CDR3 nucleotides: TGCGCCAGCAGCCACCCCCGTGGAGGGGAGCAGTTCTTC.

As concerns this clonotype: A much larger clone lies a single base off, so this may be a read error. The V call is TRBV5-1, the J call TRBJ2-7; D possibly corresponds to TRBD1 (6 bases). Judging by the DNA end, TRBJ2-1 fits better; the J call may be wrong. The CDR3 totals 15 residues. Germline values: CDR1 SGHRS, CDR2 YFSETQ. As DNA, the CDR3 is TGCGCCAGCAGCGTGACGCACGGACAGACCTACGAGCAGTTCTTC. This gives the protein CASSVTHGQTYEQFF.